This T cell receptor beta chain came from a study of blood T cell repertoires in COVID-19. Study at large: Acute and convalescent COVID-19 samples came from the United States, Italy and Spain. T cells, B-cell-depleted T cells, or PBMCs provided the cDNA or gDNA that served as material.

Per the authors' pipeline: The authors estimated nucleated cell counts from reference gene primer amplification. The protocol was immunoSEQ multiplex PCR, while the TCRdb copy is restricted to in-frame clones and leaves out a portion. V and J calls and clone size are given by that table; D and trimming were obtained from the DNA. Of some 670,000 clones in the sample, approximately 90% are singletons; the top ten hold roughly 0.25%. CDR1 SGDLS and CDR2 YYNGEE come from the germline V gene. CDR3 length: 15 residues. Germline trimming cut 0 bases from V and 4 bases from J; bases unmatched to any gene: 5.

Sequenced sample: peripheral blood. The source of this sequence is a woman aged 18-29 years with acute or convalescent COVID-19. The chain employs TRBV9 and TRBJ2-5, with TRBD2 matching 8 bases. CDR3 region: CASSVGGGRVETQYF. CDR3 coding DNA: TGTGCCAGCAGCGTAGGCGGGGGGAGGGTAGAGACCCAGTACTTC.